This TCR beta chain was captured in a study of CD8 T cells in ankylosing spondylitis. Study-wide points: Enrichment of disease-linked clones was reportedly significant in matched ankylosing spondylitis synovial fluid.

One entry per CDR3 protein, called by TCRdb with MiXCR from the 5' RACE reads. The repertoire holds roughly 230,000 distinct CDR3 sequences, with over 15% as singletons. This clonotype was observed a handful of times. Antigen unknown. Germline assignment: CDR1 SEHNR and CDR2 FQNEAQ (reference sequence). The CDR3 is 14 amino acids. V trimming: 3 bases; J trimming: 2 bases; junction bases outside the gene matches: 1. The source of this sequence is a male donor with ankylosing spondylitis or in good health (not recorded which). The V and J genes are TRBV7-9 and TRBJ2-1, with 7 bases fitting TRBD1. The material sequenced was blood, either unsorted or a sorted T cell fraction (not recorded which). CDR3 DNA sequence: TGTGCCAGCAGCTTGACAGGGACCTACAATGAGCAGTTCTTC. Encoded protein: CASSLTGTYNEQFF.